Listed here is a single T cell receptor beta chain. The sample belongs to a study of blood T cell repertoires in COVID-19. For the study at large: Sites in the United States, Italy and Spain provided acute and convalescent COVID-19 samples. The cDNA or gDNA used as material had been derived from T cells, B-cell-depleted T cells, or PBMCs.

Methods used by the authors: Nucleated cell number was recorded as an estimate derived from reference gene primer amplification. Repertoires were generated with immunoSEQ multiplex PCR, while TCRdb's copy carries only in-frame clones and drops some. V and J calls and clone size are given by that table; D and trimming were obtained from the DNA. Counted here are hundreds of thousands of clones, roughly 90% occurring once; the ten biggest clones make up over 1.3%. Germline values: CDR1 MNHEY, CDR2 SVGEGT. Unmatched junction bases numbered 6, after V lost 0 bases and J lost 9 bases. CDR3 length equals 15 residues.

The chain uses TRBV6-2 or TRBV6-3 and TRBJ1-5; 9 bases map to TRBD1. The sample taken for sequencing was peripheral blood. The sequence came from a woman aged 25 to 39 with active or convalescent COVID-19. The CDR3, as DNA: TGTGCCAGCAGTTACTCGCTTACAGGGGGCGGGCCCCAGCATTTT. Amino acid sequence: CASSYSLTGGGPQHF.